A selection of T cell receptor beta chains follows, all from one sample in a study of blood T cell repertoires in COVID-19. Only in-frame clones appear in the TCRdb table, and some are missing; sequencing was by immunoSEQ multiplex PCR. The sample carries under 250,000 clones, over 80% recorded once. Sequencing was done on a sample of peripheral blood. The receptor source for this set is a middle-aged man with acute or convalescent COVID-19. Each CDR3 is given with its conserved first and last residue. Fields, in order: CDR3 DNA, CDR3 protein, J gene, D gene, clone size, V gene. D genes are given only for firm matches. Clone size is stated in some rows and not others, as once, few, many or a class when expanded.

TGTGCCAGCAGTGGGAGGGGGACCCCTCCTAACTATGGCTACACCTTC	CASSGRGTPPNYGYTF	TRBJ1-2	.	.	TRBV28
TGTGCCAGCAGCCCAGGAGGGGCGACTACGCAGTATTTT	CASSPGGATTQYF	TRBJ2-3	.	.	TRBV7-2
TGTGCCAGCAGTTTGGCGGATTACAATGAGCAGTTCTTC	CASSLADYNEQFF	TRBJ2-1	.	.	TRBV6-2/TRBV6-3
TGCGCCAGCAGCTTGGGTCAGAATATGGAAGCTTTCTTT	CASSLGQNMEAFF	TRBJ1-1	.	.	TRBV5-1
TGTGCCAGCAGCCAAGGAAGGTTCGGGAGGGGTCGCGCCTACAATGAGCAGTTCTTC	CASSQGRFGRGRAYNEQFF	TRBJ2-1	TRBD2	.	TRBV4-2
TGTGCCAGCAGTTTCAGGGATCAGCCCCAGCATTTT	CASSFRDQPQHF	TRBJ1-5	.	.	TRBV6-5
TGTGCCAGCATGGGGACAGCCTACGAGCAGTACTTC	CASMGTAYEQYF	TRBJ2-7	TRBD1	.	TRBV27
TGTGCCAGCAGCCCGGGACAGCAGATTGCGGCTAACTATGGCTACACCTTC	CASSPGQQIAANYGYTF	TRBJ1-2	TRBD1	.	TRBV5-4
TGTGCCAGCAGCCGGTCAGGGATTAACACTGAAGCTTTCTTT	CASSRSGINTEAFF	TRBJ1-1	.	.	TRBV6-5
TGCGCCAGCAGAGGACAGGTCTCTCTCGGCGTAGCTTTCTTT	CASRGQVSLGVAFF	TRBJ1-1	TRBD1	many	TRBV10-2
TGCGCCAGCAGCCAAGACAGAGGTCTTCTCGCTGAAGCTTTCTTT	CASSQDRGLLAEAFF	TRBJ1-1	.	few	TRBV4-3
TGTGCCAGCAGCTTTACAGTCTCTGGAAACACCATATATTTT	CASSFTVSGNTIYF	TRBJ1-3	.	few	TRBV7-9
TGTGCCTGGAGCGAGGACAGTTCCACTGAAGCTTTCTTT	CAWSEDSSTEAFF	TRBJ1-1	.	.	TRBV30
TGTGCCAGCAGCCAGACGTTAAGCGGGCTCATGTGGGGTACAGATACGCAGTATTTT	CASSQTLSGLMWGTDTQYF	TRBJ2-3	.	once	TRBV3-1/TRBV3-2
TGTGCCAGCAGTCCGGGAGCTAACTATGGCTACACCTTC	CASSPGANYGYTF	TRBJ1-2	.	.	TRBV6-2/TRBV6-3
TGCAGCGTAGATGGACAGGGCGTATCGAACACTGAAGCTTTCTTT	CSVDGQGVSNTEAFF	TRBJ1-1	TRBD1	.	TRBV29-1
TGTGCCAGCAGGGAGACAGGGGGATGGGAAAAACTGTTTTTT	CASRETGGWEKLFF	TRBJ1-4	TRBD1	.	TRBV2
TGTGCCAGCAGACGAGGATTGGCGAACACCGGGGAGCTGTTTTTT	CASRRGLANTGELFF	TRBJ2-2	.	.	TRBV27
TGTGCTAGTGGTTCCTGGGGACAGGGCTACACCGGGGAGCTGTTTTTT	CASGSWGQGYTGELFF	TRBJ2-2	TRBD1	.	TRBV12-5
TGTGCCATCAGCGGAGATCGGGGGAACACTGAAGCTTTCTTT	CAISGDRGNTEAFF	TRBJ1-1	.	.	TRBV10-3
TGTGCCAGCAGCTTAGCGGTAGCCTCCTACGAGCAGTACTTC	CASSLAVASYEQYF	TRBJ2-7	.	.	TRBV7-2
TGTGCCACCCTACTAACCGGGACTAGCGACAATGAGCAGTTCTTC	CATLLTGTSDNEQFF	TRBJ2-1	TRBD2	.	TRBV24-1
TGTGCCTGGAGTGGCAGGGGGTTAAAGACCCAGTACTTC	CAWSGRGLKTQYF	TRBJ2-5	TRBD1	.	TRBV30
TGTGCCAGCAGTCCCCACCCCCTCACAAGAACTGAAGCTTTCTTT	CASSPHPLTRTEAFF	TRBJ1-1	.	few	TRBV28
TGTGCCAGCAGTTACGACAGGGGGCACCCCTACGAGCAGTACTTC	CASSYDRGHPYEQYF	TRBJ2-7	TRBD1	.	TRBV6-5
TGCGCCAGCAGCCAAGTAGGGGGACTAGCGGAAAAACTGTTTTTT	CASSQVGGLAEKLFF	TRBJ1-4	.	.	TRBV4-1
TGTGCCAGCTCACTGGGACAGGGTTATTCACCCCTCCACTTT	CASSLGQGYSPLHF	TRBJ1-6	TRBD1	.	TRBV18
TGCGCCAGCAGCTTGAACGGTAACTCTGGAAACACCATATATTTT	CASSLNGNSGNTIYF	TRBJ1-3	.	.	TRBV5-1
TGTGCCAGCAGCCAAGAGGGCGGGAGCGGCAAAGAGCAGTTCTTC	CASSQEGGSGKEQFF	TRBJ2-1	TRBD2	.	TRBV3-1/TRBV3-2
TGTGCCAGCTCCTCAGAGTATGGGGCCACTGAAGCTTTCTTT	CASSSEYGATEAFF	TRBJ1-1	.	.	TRBV18
TGTGCCAGCAGCGCAAGACTAGCGGGAGGGCAAAATGAGCAGTTCTTC	CASSARLAGGQNEQFF	TRBJ2-1	TRBD2	.	TRBV9
TGTGCCAGCAGCCAAGACAGTAACTATGGCTACACCTTC	CASSQDSNYGYTF	TRBJ1-2	.	.	TRBV4-2
TGTGCCAGCTCACAGAGGACTAGCGGGTTCCAAGAGACCCAGTACTTC	CASSQRTSGFQETQYF	TRBJ2-5	TRBD2	.	TRBV18
TGTGCCAGCAGCCTTGCAGGGCATTCACCCCTCCACTTT	CASSLAGHSPLHF	TRBJ1-6	.	.	TRBV11-2
TGTGCCAGCAAACGCAGGGCGTCCGGCATGAACACTGAAGCTTTCTTT	CASKRRASGMNTEAFF	TRBJ1-1	.	.	TRBV2
TGCGCCAGCAGCCGCGCCGGGACAGAAAAACTGTTTTTT	CASSRAGTEKLFF	TRBJ1-4	.	.	TRBV4-3
TGTGCCAGCAGACACTCAGCGGGAGGGCCCTACAATGAGCAGTTCTTC	CASRHSAGGPYNEQFF	TRBJ2-1	.	.	TRBV21-1
TGTGCCATCCGAAGGGGGGGGAACACTGAAGCTTTCTTT	CAIRRGGNTEAFF	TRBJ1-1	.	.	TRBV6-5
TGTGCCAGTGCCCGGACTAGCGGGATTAATTACGAGCAGTACTTC	CASARTSGINYEQYF	TRBJ2-7	TRBD2	.	TRBV27
TGTGCCAGTAGTATAGACCCCGGACTAGCGGGTACGCAGTATTTT	CASSIDPGLAGTQYF	TRBJ2-3	TRBD2	.	TRBV19
TGTGCCAGCAGCGCGCAGACAGGGGTAAACACTGAAGCTTTCTTT	CASSAQTGVNTEAFF	TRBJ1-1	TRBD1	.	TRBV9
TGTGCCAGCAGCTTACGAGGTGCCAATCAGCCCCAGCATTTT	CASSLRGANQPQHF	TRBJ1-5	.	few	TRBV13
TGTGCCAGTAGCGGACAGGGATCCTCCTACGAGCAGTACTTC	CASSGQGSSYEQYF	TRBJ2-7	TRBD1	.	TRBV19
TGTGCCAGCAGCTTCTGGACAGGAAGTAGAACTGAAGCTTTCTTT	CASSFWTGSRTEAFF	TRBJ1-1	TRBD1	.	TRBV5-5
TGCGCCAGCAGCTATGCGGGAGGAGCAGATACGCAGTATTTT	CASSYAGGADTQYF	TRBJ2-3	TRBD2	.	TRBV5-1
TGTGCCAGCAGCCGGGACAGGGGTTCCTTCAGTGAGCAGTTCTTC	CASSRDRGSFSEQFF	TRBJ2-1	TRBD1	few	TRBV6-4
TGCAGTGCGGGCGGGGACTATCGCTACACCTTC	CSAGGDYRYTF	TRBJ1-2	.	.	TRBV20-1